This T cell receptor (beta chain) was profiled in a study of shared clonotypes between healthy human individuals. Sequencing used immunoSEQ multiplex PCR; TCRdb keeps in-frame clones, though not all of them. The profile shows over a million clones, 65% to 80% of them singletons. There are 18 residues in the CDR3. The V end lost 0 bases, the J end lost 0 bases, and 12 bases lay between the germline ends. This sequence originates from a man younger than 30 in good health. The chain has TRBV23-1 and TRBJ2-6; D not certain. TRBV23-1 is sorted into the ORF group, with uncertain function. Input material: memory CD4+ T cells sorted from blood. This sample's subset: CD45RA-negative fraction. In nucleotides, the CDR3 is TGCGCCAGCAGTCAATCGGGCAGGACCTGCTCTGGGGCCAACGTCCTGACTTTC. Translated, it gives CASSQSGRTCSGANVLTF.